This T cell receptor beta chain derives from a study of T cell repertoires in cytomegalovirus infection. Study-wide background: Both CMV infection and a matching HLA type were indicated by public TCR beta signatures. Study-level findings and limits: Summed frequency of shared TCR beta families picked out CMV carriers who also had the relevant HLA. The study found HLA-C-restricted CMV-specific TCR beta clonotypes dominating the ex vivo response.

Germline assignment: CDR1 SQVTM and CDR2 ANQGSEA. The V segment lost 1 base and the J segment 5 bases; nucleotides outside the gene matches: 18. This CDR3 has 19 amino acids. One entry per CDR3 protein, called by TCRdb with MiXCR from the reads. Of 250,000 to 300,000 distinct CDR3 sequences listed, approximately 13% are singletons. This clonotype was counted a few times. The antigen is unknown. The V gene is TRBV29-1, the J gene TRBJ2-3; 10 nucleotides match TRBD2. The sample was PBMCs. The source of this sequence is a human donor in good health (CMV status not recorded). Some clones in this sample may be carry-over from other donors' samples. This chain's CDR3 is CSVEVGLAGAIVPEDTQYF. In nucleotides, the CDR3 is TGCAGCGTTGAAGTGGGTCTAGCGGGAGCGATTGTACCCGAAGATACGCAGTATTTT.